A single T cell receptor beta chain is shown here with its context. The record originates from a study of blood T cell repertoires in COVID-19. Study as a whole: Nucleic acid was either cDNA or gDNA, and it came from T cells, B-cell-depleted T cells, or PBMCs.

Source study methods: Cell counts per sample came from amplifying reference gene primers. TCRdb's table, derived via immunoSEQ multiplex PCR, lists solely in-frame clones and lacks some. That table furnishes V, J and clone size, whereas the DNA furnished D and trimming. Here the sample spans roughly 120,000 clones, roughly 80% being singletons. V was shortened by 5 bases and J by 4 bases, with 17 bases between the two germline ends. Germline loops: CDR1 LGHNT, CDR2 FRNRAP. The CDR3 runs to 15 residues. The clonotype comes from a man between 65 and 85 years old with acute or convalescent COVID-19. The chain recombines TRBV12-5 with TRBJ1-2; D may be TRBD1 (5 bases). The sample was peripheral blood. The CDR3 DNA reads TGTGCTAGTGGTATCAGGGTATCGACGACCTATGGCTACACCTTC. It encodes CASGIRVSTTYGYTF. The full variable domain, in which reference TRBV12-5 and TRBJ1-2 provide the parts outside the CDR3, is DARVTQTPRHKVTEMGQEVTMRCQPILGHNTVFWYRQTMMQGLELLAYFRNRAPLDDSGMPKDRFSAEMPDATLATLKIQPSEPRDSAVYFCASGIRVSTTYGYTFGSGTRLTVV.